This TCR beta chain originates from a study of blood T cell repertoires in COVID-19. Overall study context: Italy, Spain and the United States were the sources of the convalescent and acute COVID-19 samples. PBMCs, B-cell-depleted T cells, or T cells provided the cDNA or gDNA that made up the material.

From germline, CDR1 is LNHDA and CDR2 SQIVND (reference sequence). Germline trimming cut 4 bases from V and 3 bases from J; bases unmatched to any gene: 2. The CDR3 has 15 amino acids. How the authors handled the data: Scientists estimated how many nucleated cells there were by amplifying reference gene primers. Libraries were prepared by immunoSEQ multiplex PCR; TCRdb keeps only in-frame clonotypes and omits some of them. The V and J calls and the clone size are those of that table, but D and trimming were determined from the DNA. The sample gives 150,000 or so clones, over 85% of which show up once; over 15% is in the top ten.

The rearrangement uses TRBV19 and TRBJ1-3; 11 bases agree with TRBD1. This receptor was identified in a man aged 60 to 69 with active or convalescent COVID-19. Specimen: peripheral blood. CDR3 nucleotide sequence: TGTGCCAGTAGTAAGGACAGGGGGCTTGGAAACACCATATATTTT. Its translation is CASSKDRGLGNTIYF.